These 26 T cell receptor beta chains originate from one sample sequenced in a study of blood T cell repertoires in COVID-19. The data were produced by immunoSEQ multiplex PCR, yet TCRdb's version contains in-frame clones alone and is incomplete. The sample includes approximately 440,000 clones, about 87% of them seen just once. Sequencing was performed on peripheral blood. The receptors here all came from a woman aged 45-59 years with COVID-19, enrolled during active disease.

The chain combines TRBV27 with TRBJ1-3, with D possibly being TRBD1 (5 bases). The V and J ends lost 2 bases and 8 bases respectively, with 10 bases between them. This CDR3 contains 13 residues. Germline V gene lookup returns CDR1 MNHEY and CDR2 SMNVEV (reference sequence). The CDR3 coding sequence is TGTGCCAGCAGTTTAATTTTAGGGGACACCATATATTTT. Translation gives CASSLILGDTIYF.

The chain is built from TRBV4-1 and TRBJ2-7, with 12 bases aligning to TRBD2. V was clipped by 4 bases and J by 3 bases; unmatched bases: 4. CDR1 is MGHRA and CDR2 is YSYEKL in the germline V gene. The CDR3 contains 15 residues. The CDR3 region has the DNA TGCGCCAGCAGCCCTCGGACTAGCGGGGTCTACGAGCAGTACTTC. Protein sequence: CASSPRTSGVYEQYF.

The chain couples TRBV6-1 to TRBJ1-1, with TRBD1 as a possible D gene (6 bases). The CDR3 spans 18 residues. Germline CDR1 reads MNHNS; CDR2 reads SASEGT. The V end lost 0 bases, the J end lost 0 bases, and 17 bases lay between the germline ends. DNA for the CDR3: TGTGCCAGCAGTGAAGCGTCTAGGGGACACATGATGAACACTGAAGCTTTCTTT. Encoded protein: CASSEASRGHMMNTEAFF.

V is TRBV30 and J is TRBJ1-4; a weak D match, TRBD1 (5 bases). CDR1 is GTSNPN and CDR2 is SVGIG in the germline V gene (reference sequence). The germline V and J ends were trimmed by 0 bases and 3 bases, with 11 bases remaining between them. CDR3 size: 15 residues. DNA of the CDR3: TGTGCCTGGAGTGTTCAGGGCGGGGCTAATGAAAAACTGTTTTTT. It translates to CAWSVQGGANEKLFF.

This sequence joins TRBV7-9 and TRBJ2-7; 7 nucleotides agree with TRBD2. Germline V gene lookup returns CDR1 SEHNR and CDR2 FQNEAQ (reference sequence). The CDR3 totals 15 residues. Trimming at V came to 7 bases and at J to 3 bases, leaving 12 bases not matched to a gene. CDR3 sequence reads: CASTNGLGGVYEQYF. CDR3 DNA: TGTGCCAGCACCAACGGGTTGGGGGGGGTCTACGAGCAGTACTTC.

V is TRBV28 and J is TRBJ1-2; D is perhaps TRBD1 (6 bases). This CDR3 is built from 14 residues. Per the germline V gene, CDR1 is MDHEN and CDR2 is SYDVKM. The V end was cut by 3 bases, the J end by 4 bases, with 12 bases between. The chain's CDR3 is CASSLWDTSYGYTF. The CDR3 coding sequence is TGTGCCAGCAGTTTGTGGGACACTTCCTATGGCTACACCTTC.

The rearrangement joins TRBV28 to TRBJ1-2; the match to TRBD1 covers 10 bases. Germline lookup yields CDR1 MDHEN and CDR2 SYDVKM. After removal of 5 bases from V and 8 bases from J, the junction contained 11 bases not matched to a gene. This CDR3 is 15 amino acids long. CDR3 protein: CASSPPTGGIGGYTF. DNA for the CDR3: TGTGCCAGCAGTCCGCCGACAGGGGGCATAGGCGGCTACACCTTC.

This chain connects TRBV5-1 to TRBJ2-1, with D unresolved. Trimming removed 0 bases from V and 0 bases from J, with 10 bases in between. The length of the CDR3 is 16 residues. Germline V gene data show CDR1 as SGHRS and CDR2 as YFSETQ. CDR3 nucleotides: TGCGCCAGCAGCTTGGAACCGGGTGTCTCCTACAATGAGCAGTTCTTC. Encoded protein: CASSLEPGVSYNEQFF.

The chain is built from TRBV5-4 and TRBJ2-2; D is ambiguous. The CDR3 loop spans 15 amino acids. The germline gives CDR1 SGHNT, CDR2 YYREEE (reference sequence). V lost 0 bases to trimming and J lost 5 bases, with 11 bases between them. This CDR3 is CASSLERGWTGELFF. CDR3 DNA sequence: TGTGCCAGCAGCTTGGAACGAGGTTGGACCGGGGAGCTGTTTTTT. Complete variable domain (other parts from reference TRBV5-4 and TRBJ2-2): ETGVTQSPTHLIKTRGQQVTLRCSSQSGHNTVSWYQQALGQGPQFIFQYYREEENGRGNFPPRFSGLQFPNYSSELNVNALELDDSALYLCASSLERGWTGELFFGEGSRLTVL.

The rearrangement links TRBV4-2 to TRBJ1-2, with TRBD1 as a possible D gene (5 bases). This CDR3 region has 15 residues. Germline V gene lookup returns CDR1 LGHNA and CDR2 YNFKEQ. V lost 3 bases and J lost 2, with 13 bases in between. CDR3 sequence (DNA): TGTGCCAGCAGCCAGCTAGACAGCCCCAACTATGGCTACACCTTC. This sequence encodes CASSQLDSPNYGYTF.

The chain has TRBV5-6 and TRBJ1-2; tentatively, D is TRBD1 (6 bases). The V end lost 2 bases, the J end lost 5 bases, and 10 bases lay between the germline ends. The CDR3 contains 13 residues. Germline V CDR1 and CDR2: SGHDT, YYEEEE. The CDR3 sequence is CASSFRQAYGYTF. CDR3 sequence (DNA): TGTGCCAGCAGCTTTCGACAGGCTTATGGCTACACCTTC.

This chain links TRBV11-2 with TRBJ2-1; D is ambiguous. Trimming pared 4 bases from V and 7 bases from J, leaving 8 bases between. The CDR3 covers 12 residues. Germline V lookup: CDR1 SGHAT, CDR2 FQNNGV. CDR3: CASSSLRNEQFF. CDR3 nucleotides: TGTGCCAGCAGCTCCCTTCGGAATGAGCAGTTCTTC.

The V gene is TRBV12-3 or TRBV12-4, the J gene TRBJ1-1; tentatively, D is TRBD1 (6 bases). The V and J ends lost 3 bases and 5 bases respectively, with 10 bases between them. This CDR3 is built from 13 residues. The CDR3 protein is CASSFGGRTEAFF. DNA for the CDR3: TGTGCCAGCAGTTTCGGGGGGCGAACTGAAGCTTTCTTT.

This chain uses TRBV5-1 with TRBJ1-3, with TRBD1 as a possible D gene (6 bases). Germline CDR1 reads SGHRS; CDR2 reads YFSETQ. V lost 2 bases, J lost 8 bases, and 11 bases lay in between. This CDR3 has 13 residues. The DNA of the CDR3 is TGCGCCAGCAGCTTCGACAGGATGGACACCATATATTTT. Amino acids: CASSFDRMDTIYF.

The chain combines TRBV6-6 with TRBJ1-1; the D gene is possibly TRBD1 (6 bases). The CDR3 is 15 residues long. The germline V gene has CDR1 MNHNY and CDR2 SVGAGI (reference sequence). The V and J ends lost 5 bases and 2 bases respectively, with 15 bases between them. The CDR3 DNA reads TGTGCCAGCAGTGCCCATATACAGGGTAACACTGAAGCTTTCTTT. Translated, it gives CASSAHIQGNTEAFF.

In this sample, this clone turned up once. The chain carries TRBV6-5 and TRBJ2-1, with D tentatively TRBD1 (5 bases). The CDR3 runs 14 residues. In germline, CDR1 is MNHEY, CDR2 SVGAGI. The V gene lost 6 bases and the J gene lost 8 bases, with 17 bases spanning the gap. CDR3 in amino acids: CASRGDYSSDEQFF. DNA for the CDR3: TGTGCCAGCAGAGGGGATTATTCCTCCGATGAGCAGTTCTTC.

CDR3 residues: CASRRSGTDTQYF. CDR3 sequence (DNA): TGTGCCAGCCGCCGCTCGGGCACAGATACGCAGTATTTT. The genes are TRBV19 and TRBJ2-3; D remains unclear. This CDR3 is 13 amino acids long. Germline V CDR1 and CDR2: LNHDA, SQIVND (reference sequence). V lost 9 bases to trimming and J lost 1 base, with 11 bases between them.

The J gene is TRBJ2-1, the V gene TRBV12-3 or TRBV12-4, with a tentative D call TRBD2 (6 bases). V shed 5 bases and J shed 6 bases, with 11 bases lying between them. The CDR3 loop spans 13 amino acids. Here the CDR3 DNA reads TGTGCCAGCAGTCCCACTAGCAGCAATGAGCAGTTCTTC. This sequence encodes CASSPTSSNEQFF.

The rearrangement uses TRBV4-1 and TRBJ1-1; 8 positions match TRBD1. The junction had 15 bases not matched to a gene; V was cut back by 4 bases and J by 8 bases. Germline V gene lookup returns CDR1 MGHRA and CDR2 YSYEKL. The CDR3 is 16 residues long. For the CDR3, the DNA is TGCGCCAGCAGCCCCAGGCCCGGACAGGGAGGCCCCGAAGCTTTCTTT. Translated, it gives CASSPRPGQGGPEAFF.

This clone occurred a few times. The chain combines TRBV6-1 with TRBJ2-1, with a possible D match to TRBD2 (6 bases). V lost 6 bases and J 7 bases, leaving 16 bases between the germline ends. Per germline, CDR1 MNHNS and CDR2 SASEGT. The CDR3 spans 14 residues. CDR3 protein: CASRISGDSNEQFF. CDR3 DNA sequence: TGTGCCAGCAGGATATCGGGGGACTCGAATGAGCAGTTCTTC.

This chain connects TRBV2 to TRBJ2-5, with D unclear. This CDR3 spans 12 amino acids. V dropped 4 bases and J dropped 2 bases, with 5 bases sitting between them. Germline CDR1 SNHLY, CDR2 FYNNEI. CDR3 sequence reads: CASSVSQETQYF. The CDR3, as DNA: TGTGCCAGCAGTGTATCGCAAGAGACCCAGTACTTC.

The rearrangement links TRBV7-3 to TRBJ2-3; a possible D gene is TRBD2 (5 bases). V lost 4 bases and J lost 6, with 14 bases in between. This CDR3 spans 14 amino acids. CDR1 SGHTA and CDR2 FQGTGA come from the germline V gene. The CDR3 DNA is TGTGCCAGCAGCTCCTCACCCACGGGGGATACGCAGTATTTT. Protein: CASSSSPTGDTQYF.

The chain has TRBV10-3 and TRBJ1-4; D call uncertain. V was shortened by 4 bases and J by 8 bases, with 11 bases between the two germline ends. The CDR3 has 13 residues. Germline assignment: CDR1 ENHRY and CDR2 SYGVKD. CDR3 amino acids: CAISGQAGEKLFF. The CDR3 DNA follows: TGTGCCATCAGTGGCCAGGCGGGGGAAAAACTGTTTTTT.

Remarks on this clone: The same CDR3 is also encoded by other DNA sequences in this sample. V gene TRBV9 combines with J gene TRBJ1-1, with a weak D call TRBD1 (5 bases). The CDR3 has 13 residues. Germline CDR1 and CDR2: SGDLS and YYNGEE. V was clipped by 2 bases and J by 3 bases, with 8 bases between them. In DNA, the CDR3 is TGTGCCAGCAGCGTGCTAGGGGACACTGAAGCTTTCTTT. Its protein product is CASSVLGDTEAFF.

V usage is TRBV6-5 and J usage is TRBJ1-1; tentatively, D is TRBD1 (6 bases). This CDR3 spans 13 amino acids. V shed 6 bases and J shed 4 bases, with 12 bases lying between them. The V gene's germline CDR1 is MNHEY and CDR2 SVGAGI. The CDR3 reads CASSGQILTEAFF. The CDR3 DNA reads TGTGCCAGCAGCGGACAGATTCTCACTGAAGCTTTCTTT.

The chain joins TRBV9 to TRBJ1-6; maybe TRBD1 (5 bases). Germline CDR1 reads SGDLS; CDR2 reads YYNGEE. Trimming removed 3 bases from V and 0 bases from J, with 25 bases in between. The CDR3 spans 21 residues. CDR3 residues: CASSALFRRPPGGSYNSPLHF. Here the CDR3 DNA reads TGTGCCAGCAGCGCCCTCTTTCGGAGGCCTCCGGGGGGCTCCTATAATTCACCCCTCCACTTT. The full variable domain, with the rest looked up from reference TRBV9 and TRBJ1-6, is DSGVTQTPKHLITATGQRVTLRCSPRSGDLSVYWYQQSLDQGLQFLIQYYNGEERAKGNILERFSAQQFPDLHSELNLSSLELGDSALYFCASSALFRRPPGGSYNSPLHFGNGTRLTVT.